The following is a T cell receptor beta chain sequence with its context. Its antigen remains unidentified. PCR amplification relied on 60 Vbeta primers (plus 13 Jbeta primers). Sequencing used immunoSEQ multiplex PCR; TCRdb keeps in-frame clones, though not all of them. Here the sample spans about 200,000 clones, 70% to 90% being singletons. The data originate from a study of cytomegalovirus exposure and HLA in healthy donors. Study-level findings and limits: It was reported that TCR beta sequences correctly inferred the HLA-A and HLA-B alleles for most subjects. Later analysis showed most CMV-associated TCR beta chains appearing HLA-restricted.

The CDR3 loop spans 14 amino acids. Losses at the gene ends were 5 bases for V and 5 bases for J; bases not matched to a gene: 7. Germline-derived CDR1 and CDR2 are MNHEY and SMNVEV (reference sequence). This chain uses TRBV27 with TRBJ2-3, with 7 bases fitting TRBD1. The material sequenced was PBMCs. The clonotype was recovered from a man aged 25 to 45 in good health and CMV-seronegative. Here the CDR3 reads CASSAWDSLDTQYF. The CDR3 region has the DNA TGTGCCAGCAGTGCCTGGGACAGCCTAGATACGCAGTATTTT.